Following are 2 T cell receptor beta chains from one sample sequenced in a study of T cell responses to AZD1222 COVID-19 vaccine. The assay was immunoSEQ multiplex PCR, and TCRdb's table has in-frame clones only and misses some. The data show 75,000 to 90,000 clones, approximately 85% seen once. The sample consisted of peripheral blood, taken 28 days after the second AZD1222 dose. These receptor sequences come from an adult who received the AZD1222 COVID-19 vaccine.

The V gene is TRBV7-2, the J gene TRBJ1-2, with TRBD1 as a possible D gene (6 bases). V lost 5 bases and J 8 bases, leaving 15 bases between the germline ends. CDR1 and CDR2 (germline): SGHTA, FQGNSA. This CDR3 region has 13 residues. CDR3 in DNA: TGTGCCAGCAGCACCGAACAGGGCCGGGGCTACACCTTC. Protein sequence: CASSTEQGRGYTF.

The V and J genes are TRBV7-9 and TRBJ1-4; no clear D. In germline, CDR1 is SEHNR, CDR2 FQNEAQ (reference sequence). This CDR3 is 15 amino acids long. V was cut by 6 bases and J by 8 bases, with 19 bases left in between. The CDR3 nucleotides are TGTGCCAGCAGTTTTACGACTGGGTTAAACGAAAAACTGTTTTTT. As protein: CASSFTTGLNEKLFF.